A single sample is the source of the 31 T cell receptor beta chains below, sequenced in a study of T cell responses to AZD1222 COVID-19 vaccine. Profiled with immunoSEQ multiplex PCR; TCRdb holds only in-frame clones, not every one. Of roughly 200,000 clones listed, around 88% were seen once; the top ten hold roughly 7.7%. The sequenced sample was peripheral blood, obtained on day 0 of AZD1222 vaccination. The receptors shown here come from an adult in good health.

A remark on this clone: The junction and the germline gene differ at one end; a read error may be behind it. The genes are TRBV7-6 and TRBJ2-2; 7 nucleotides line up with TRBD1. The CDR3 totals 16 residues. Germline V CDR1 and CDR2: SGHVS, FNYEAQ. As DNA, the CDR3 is TGTGCCAGCAGCTTAGCCAGGACAGGATCAACCGGGGATCTGTTTTTT. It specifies CASSLARTGSTGDLFF. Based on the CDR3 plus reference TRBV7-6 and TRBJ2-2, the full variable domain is GAGVSQSPRYKVTKRGQDVALRCDPISGHVSLYWYRQALGQGPEFLTYFNYEAQQDKSGLPNDRFSAERPEGSISTLTIQRTEQRDSAMYRCASSLARTGSTGDLFFGEGSRLTVL.

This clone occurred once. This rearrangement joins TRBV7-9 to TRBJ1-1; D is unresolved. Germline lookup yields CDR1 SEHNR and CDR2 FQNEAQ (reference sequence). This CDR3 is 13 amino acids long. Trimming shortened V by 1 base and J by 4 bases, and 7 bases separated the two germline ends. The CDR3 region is CASSLDPTTEAFF. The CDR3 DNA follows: TGTGCCAGCAGCTTAGACCCAACCACTGAAGCTTTCTTT. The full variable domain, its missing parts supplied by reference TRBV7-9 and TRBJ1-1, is DTGVSQNPRHKITKRGQNVTFRCDPISEHNRLYWYRQTLGQGPEFLTYFQNEAQLEKSRLLSDRFSAERPKGSFSTLEIQRTEQGDSAMYLCASSLDPTTEAFFGQGTRLTVV.

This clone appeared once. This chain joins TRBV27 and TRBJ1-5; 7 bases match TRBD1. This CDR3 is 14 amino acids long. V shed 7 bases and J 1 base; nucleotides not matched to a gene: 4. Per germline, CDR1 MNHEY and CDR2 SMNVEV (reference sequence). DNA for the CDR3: TGTGCCAGCATAAAACAGGGGAGCAATCAGCCCCAGCATTTT. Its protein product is CASIKQGSNQPQHF.

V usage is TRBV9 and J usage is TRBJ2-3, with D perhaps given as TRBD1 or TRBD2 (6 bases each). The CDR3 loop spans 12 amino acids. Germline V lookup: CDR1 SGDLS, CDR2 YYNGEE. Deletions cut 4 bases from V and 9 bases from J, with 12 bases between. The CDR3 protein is CASSIIGGTQYF. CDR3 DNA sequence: TGTGCCAGCAGCATCATAGGGGGGACGCAGTATTTT.

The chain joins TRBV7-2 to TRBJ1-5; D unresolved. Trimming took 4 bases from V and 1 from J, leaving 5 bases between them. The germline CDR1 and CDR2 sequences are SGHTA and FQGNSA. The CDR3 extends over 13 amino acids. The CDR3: CASSYFSNQPQHF. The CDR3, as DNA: TGTGCCAGCAGCTATTTCAGCAATCAGCCCCAGCATTTT.

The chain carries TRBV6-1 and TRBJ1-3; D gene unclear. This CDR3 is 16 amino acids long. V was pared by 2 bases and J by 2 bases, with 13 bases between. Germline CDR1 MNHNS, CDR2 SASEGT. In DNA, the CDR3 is TGTGCCAGCAGTGAACAGGATTTAAGGGCTGGAAACACCATATATTTT. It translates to CASSEQDLRAGNTIYF.

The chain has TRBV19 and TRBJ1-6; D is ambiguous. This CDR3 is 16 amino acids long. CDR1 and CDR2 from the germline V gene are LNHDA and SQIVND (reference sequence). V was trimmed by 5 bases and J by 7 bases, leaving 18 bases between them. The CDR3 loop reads CASSDLAGLRNSPLHF. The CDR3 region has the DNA TGTGCCAGTAGTGACCTGGCGGGATTGCGAAATTCACCCCTCCACTTT.

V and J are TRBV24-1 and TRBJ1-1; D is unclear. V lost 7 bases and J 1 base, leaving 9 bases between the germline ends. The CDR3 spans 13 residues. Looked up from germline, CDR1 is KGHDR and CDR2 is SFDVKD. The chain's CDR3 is CATSGGENTEAFF. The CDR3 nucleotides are TGTGCCACCAGCGGCGGGGAGAACACTGAAGCTTTCTTT.

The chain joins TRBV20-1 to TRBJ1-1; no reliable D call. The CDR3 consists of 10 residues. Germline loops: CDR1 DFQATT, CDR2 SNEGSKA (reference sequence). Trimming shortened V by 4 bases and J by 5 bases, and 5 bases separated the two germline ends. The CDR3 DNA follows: TGCAGTGCTATGAGGACTGAAGCTTTCTTT. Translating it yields CSAMRTEAFF.

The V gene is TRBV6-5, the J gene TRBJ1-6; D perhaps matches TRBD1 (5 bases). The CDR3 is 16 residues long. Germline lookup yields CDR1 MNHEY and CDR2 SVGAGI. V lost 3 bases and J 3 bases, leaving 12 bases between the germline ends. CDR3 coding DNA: TGTGCCAGCAGTTATGGAGGGGTTAACTATAATTCACCCCTCCACTTT. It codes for CASSYGGVNYNSPLHF.

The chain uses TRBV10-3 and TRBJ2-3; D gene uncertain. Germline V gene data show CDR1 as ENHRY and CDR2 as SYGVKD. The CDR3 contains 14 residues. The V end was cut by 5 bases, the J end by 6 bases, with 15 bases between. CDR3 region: CAISYRDPSDTQYF. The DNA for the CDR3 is TGTGCCATCAGTTACCGCGACCCATCCGATACGCAGTATTTT.

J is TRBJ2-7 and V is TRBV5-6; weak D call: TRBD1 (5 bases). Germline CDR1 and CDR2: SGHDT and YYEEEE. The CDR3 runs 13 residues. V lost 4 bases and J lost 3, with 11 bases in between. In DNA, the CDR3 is TGTGCCAGCAGCCGGCCCAGGGACTACGAGCAGTACTTC. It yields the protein CASSRPRDYEQYF. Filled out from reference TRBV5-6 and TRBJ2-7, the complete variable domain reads DAGVTQSPTHLIKTRGQQVTLRCSPKSGHDTVSWYQQALGQGPQFIFQYYEEEERQRGNFPDRFSGHQFPNYSSELNVNALLLGDSALYLCASSRPRDYEQYFGPGTRLTVT.

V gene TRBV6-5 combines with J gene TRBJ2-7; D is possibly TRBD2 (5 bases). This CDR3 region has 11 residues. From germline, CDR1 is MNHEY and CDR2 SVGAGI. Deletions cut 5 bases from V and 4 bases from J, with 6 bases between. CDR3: CASSREYEQYF. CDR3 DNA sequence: TGTGCCAGCAGTAGGGAGTACGAGCAGTACTTC.

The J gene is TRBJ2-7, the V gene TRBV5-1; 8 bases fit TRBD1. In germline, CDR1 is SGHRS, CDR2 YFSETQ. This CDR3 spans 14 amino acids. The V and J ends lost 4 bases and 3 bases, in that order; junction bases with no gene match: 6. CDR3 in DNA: TGCGCCAGCAGCCCCGACGGGACAGGCTACGAGCAGTACTTC. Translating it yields CASSPDGTGYEQYF. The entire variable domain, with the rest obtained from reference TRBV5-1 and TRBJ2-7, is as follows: KAGVTQTPRYLIKTRGQQVTLSCSPISGHRSVSWYQQTPGQGLQFLFEYFSETQRNKGNFPGRFSGRQFSNSRSEMNVSTLELGDSALYLCASSPDGTGYEQYFGPGTRLTVT.

CDR3 DNA sequence: TGTGCCAGCGGCCGGGGGCCCCGGGGTGAGCAGTTCTTC. Translation gives CASGRGPRGEQFF. The chain employs TRBV27 and TRBJ2-1; D possibly matches TRBD1 or TRBD2 (6 bases each). This CDR3 region has 13 residues. Trimming took 8 bases from V and 9 from J, leaving 17 bases between them. Per germline, CDR1 MNHEY and CDR2 SMNVEV (reference sequence).

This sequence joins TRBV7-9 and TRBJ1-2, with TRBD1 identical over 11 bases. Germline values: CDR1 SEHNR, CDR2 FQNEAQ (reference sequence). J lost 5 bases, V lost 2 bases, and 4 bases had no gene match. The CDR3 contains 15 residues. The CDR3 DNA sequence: TGTGCCAGCAGCTTACTGGGACAGGGGGGATATGGCTACACCTTC. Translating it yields CASSLLGQGGYGYTF.

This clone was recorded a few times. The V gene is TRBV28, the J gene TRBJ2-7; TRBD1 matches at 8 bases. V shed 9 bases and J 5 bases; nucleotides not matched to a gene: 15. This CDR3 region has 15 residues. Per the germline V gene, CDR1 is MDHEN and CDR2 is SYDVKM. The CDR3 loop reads CASVKPRGQSNEQYF. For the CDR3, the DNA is TGTGCCAGTGTCAAGCCCAGGGGGCAGTCCAACGAGCAGTACTTC.

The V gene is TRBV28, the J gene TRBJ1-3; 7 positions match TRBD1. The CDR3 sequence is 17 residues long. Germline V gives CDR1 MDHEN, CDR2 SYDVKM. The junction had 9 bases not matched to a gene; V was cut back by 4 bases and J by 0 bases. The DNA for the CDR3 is TGTGCCAGCAGTTCCAAGGGACAGCCAAACTCTGGAAACACCATATATTTT. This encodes CASSSKGQPNSGNTIYF.

In nucleotides, the CDR3 is TGTGCCAGCAGCCCCCAGGGGTCTATCGGCTACACCTTC. Translation: CASSPQGSIGYTF. The chain combines TRBV3-1 (or the pseudogene TRBV3-2) with TRBJ1-2; maybe TRBD1 (6 bases). Germline CDR1 LGHDT, CDR2 YNNKEL (reference sequence). Trimming took off 4 bases at V and 8 bases at J, with 14 bases between the two ends. The CDR3 totals 13 residues.

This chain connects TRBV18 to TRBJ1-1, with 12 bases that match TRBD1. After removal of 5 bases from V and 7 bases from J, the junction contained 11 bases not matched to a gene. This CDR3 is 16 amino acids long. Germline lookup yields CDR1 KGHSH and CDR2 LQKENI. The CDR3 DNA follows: TGTGCCAGCTCAAGGACTGAGGGACAGGGGGCGAATGAAGCTTTCTTT. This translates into CASSRTEGQGANEAFF.

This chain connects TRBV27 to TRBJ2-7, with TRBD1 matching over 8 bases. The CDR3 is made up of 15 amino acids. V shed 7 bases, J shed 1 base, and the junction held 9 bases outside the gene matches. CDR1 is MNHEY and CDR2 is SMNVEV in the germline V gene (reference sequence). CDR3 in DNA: TGTGCCAGCAAAGCAGACAGGGGACCTTCCTACGAGCAGTACTTC. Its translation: CASKADRGPSYEQYF.

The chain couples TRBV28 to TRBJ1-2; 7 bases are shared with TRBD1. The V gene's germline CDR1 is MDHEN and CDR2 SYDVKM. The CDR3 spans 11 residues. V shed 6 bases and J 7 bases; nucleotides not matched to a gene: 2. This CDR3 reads CASSDRAGYTF. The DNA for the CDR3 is TGTGCCAGCAGCGACAGGGCTGGCTACACCTTC.

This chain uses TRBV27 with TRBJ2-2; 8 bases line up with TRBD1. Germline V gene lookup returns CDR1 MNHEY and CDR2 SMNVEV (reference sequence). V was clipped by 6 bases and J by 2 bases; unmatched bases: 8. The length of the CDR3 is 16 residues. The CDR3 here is CASRQGAQGNTGELFF. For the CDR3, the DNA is TGTGCCAGCAGGCAGGGGGCTCAGGGAAACACCGGGGAGCTGTTTTTT.

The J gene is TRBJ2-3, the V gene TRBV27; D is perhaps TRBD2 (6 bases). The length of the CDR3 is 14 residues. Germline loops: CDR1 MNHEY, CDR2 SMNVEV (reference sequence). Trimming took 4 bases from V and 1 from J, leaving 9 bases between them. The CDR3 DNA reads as TGTGCCAGCAGTTATGCTAGCGGCACAGATACGCAGTATTTT. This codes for CASSYASGTDTQYF.

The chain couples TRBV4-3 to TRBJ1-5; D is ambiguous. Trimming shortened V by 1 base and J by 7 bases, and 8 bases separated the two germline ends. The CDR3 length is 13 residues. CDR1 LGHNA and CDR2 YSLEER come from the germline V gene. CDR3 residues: CASSQGSDQPQHF. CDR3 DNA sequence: TGCGCCAGCAGCCAAGGGTCTGACCAGCCCCAGCATTTT.

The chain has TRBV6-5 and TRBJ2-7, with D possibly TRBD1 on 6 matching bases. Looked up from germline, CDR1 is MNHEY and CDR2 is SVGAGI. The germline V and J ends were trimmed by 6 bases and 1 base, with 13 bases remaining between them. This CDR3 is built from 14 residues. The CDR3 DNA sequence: TGTGCCAGCAGGACCGGGACACCTTCCTACGAGCAGTACTTC. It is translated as CASRTGTPSYEQYF.

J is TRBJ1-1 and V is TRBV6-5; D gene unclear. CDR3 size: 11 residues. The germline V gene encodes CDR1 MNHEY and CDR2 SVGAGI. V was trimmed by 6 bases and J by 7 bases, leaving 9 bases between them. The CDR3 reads CASRNGVEAFF. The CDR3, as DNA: TGTGCCAGCAGAAACGGGGTTGAAGCTTTCTTT.

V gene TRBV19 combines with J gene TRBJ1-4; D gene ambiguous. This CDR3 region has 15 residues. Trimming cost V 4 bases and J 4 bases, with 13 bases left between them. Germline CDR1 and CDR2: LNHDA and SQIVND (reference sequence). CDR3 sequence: CASSTRAANNEKLFF. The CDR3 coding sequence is TGTGCCAGTAGTACTAGGGCAGCGAATAATGAAAAACTGTTTTTT.

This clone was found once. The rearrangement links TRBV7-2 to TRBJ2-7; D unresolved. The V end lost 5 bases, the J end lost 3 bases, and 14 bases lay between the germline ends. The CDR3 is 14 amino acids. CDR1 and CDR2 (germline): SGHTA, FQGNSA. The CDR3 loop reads CASSLRALFYEQYF. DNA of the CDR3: TGTGCCAGCAGCCTACGGGCCCTGTTCTACGAGCAGTACTTC.

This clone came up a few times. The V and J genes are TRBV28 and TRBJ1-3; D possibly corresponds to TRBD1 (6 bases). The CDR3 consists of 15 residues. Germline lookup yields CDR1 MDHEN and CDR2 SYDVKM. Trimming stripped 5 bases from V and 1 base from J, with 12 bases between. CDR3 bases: TGTGCCAGCAGTGAACCAGGGGCATCTGGAAACACCATATATTTT. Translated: CASSEPGASGNTIYF.

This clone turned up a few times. The DNA for the CDR3 is TGTGCCAGCAGCTTGGGCGGGAGTGGAGAGACCCAGTACTTC. It yields the protein CASSLGGSGETQYF. The J gene is TRBJ2-5, the V gene TRBV5-4, with TRBD2 identical over 7 bases. The V gene end was trimmed by 0 bases and the J gene end by 4 bases; junction bases not matched to a gene: 3. This CDR3 region has 14 residues. In germline, CDR1 is SGHNT, CDR2 YYREEE (reference sequence). Together with reference TRBV5-4 and TRBJ2-5, the CDR3 gives the full variable domain: ETGVTQSPTHLIKTRGQQVTLRCSSQSGHNTVSWYQQALGQGPQFIFQYYREEENGRGNFPPRFSGLQFPNYSSELNVNALELDDSALYLCASSLGGSGETQYFGPGTRLLVL.